A selection of T cell receptor beta chains follows, all from one sample in a study of blood T cells in healthy people across ages. A single record per CDR3 protein comes from TCRdb applying MiXCR to the 5' RACE reads. The sample has hundreds of thousands of distinct CDR3 sequences, around half seen once. The specimen sequenced was blood. These receptors were collected from a man older than 75 in good health. Each CDR3 is given with its conserved first and last residue.

j_call: NA
v_call: TRBV10-3
cdr3_aa: CAIREDTTHEQYF

j_call: TRBJ2-5
v_call: TRBV5-1
cdr3_aa: CASSPRDGPKETQYF

j_call: TRBJ2-6
v_call: TRBV4-3
cdr3_aa: CASSQERLTGGIGANVLTF

j_call: TRBJ2-1
v_call: TRBV29-1
cdr3_aa: CSANAGTGGYNEQFF

j_call: TRBJ2-7
v_call: TRBV7-2
cdr3_aa: CASSEQGLAGAYEQYF

j_call: TRBJ2-1
v_call: TRBV24-1
cdr3_aa: CATSDSGLAHSSYNEQFF

j_call: TRBJ1-2
v_call: TRBV6-5
cdr3_aa: CASSYSSRNGYTF

j_call: TRBJ2-3
v_call: TRBV29-1
cdr3_aa: CLTDTDTQYF

j_call: TRBJ2-7
v_call: TRBV6-6
cdr3_aa: CASSYRDTTNEQYF

j_call: TRBJ1-2
v_call: TRBV30
cdr3_aa: CAWKARLGGGYTF

j_call: TRBJ2-2
v_call: TRBV5-1
cdr3_aa: CASPTSGRINTGELFF

j_call: TRBJ1-5
v_call: TRBV27
cdr3_aa: CASSPLAVSNQPQHF

j_call: TRBJ2-7
v_call: TRBV5-1
cdr3_aa: CASSSAAGPRSYEQYF

j_call: TRBJ2-7
v_call: TRBV9
cdr3_aa: CASSGPSGGPYEQYF

j_call: TRBJ2-1
v_call: TRBV15
cdr3_aa: CATSAPGLPIYNEQFF

j_call: TRBJ2-3
v_call: TRBV6-2/TRBV6-3
cdr3_aa: CASSRGGSTDTQYF

j_call: TRBJ2-5
v_call: TRBV7-9
cdr3_aa: CASSLLGMAEQYF

j_call: TRBJ2-1
v_call: TRBV3-1
cdr3_aa: CASSQDTSGRANEQFF

j_call: TRBJ2-5
v_call: TRBV7-9
cdr3_aa: CASSLGTGRQETQYF

j_call: TRBJ2-3
v_call: TRBV25-1
cdr3_aa: CASSELGGGITDTQYF

j_call: TRBJ2-4
v_call: TRBV28
cdr3_aa: CASSNRGVRGRIQYF

j_call: TRBJ2-3
v_call: TRBV5-1
cdr3_aa: CASIPLGTGGDTQYF